The 11 T cell receptor beta chains reported below all come from one sample, sequenced in a study of blood T cell repertoires in COVID-19. Method: immunoSEQ multiplex PCR; TCRdb's copy keeps in-frame clones and lacks some. Of about 75,000 clones detected, around 79% appear once; the ten largest clones hold approximately 5%. The material sequenced was peripheral blood. All receptors derive from a woman older than 75 with active or convalescent COVID-19.

The rearrangement uses TRBV7-2 and TRBJ1-6; D unresolved. Germline V gene sequence: CDR1 SGHTA, CDR2 FQGNSA. The CDR3 is made up of 15 amino acids. With 5 bases removed from V and 4 bases from J, the gap between germline ends came to 12 bases. The CDR3 sequence: CASSAIGRYNSPLHF. DNA of the CDR3: TGTGCCAGCAGCGCCATTGGCAGATATAATTCACCCCTCCACTTT.

This clone was detected a few times. V gene TRBV6-5 combines with J gene TRBJ2-1; 7 nucleotides agree with TRBD2. Germline V gene lookup returns CDR1 MNHEY and CDR2 SVGAGI. This CDR3 comprises 13 residues. Losses at the gene ends were 7 bases for V and 3 bases for J; bases not matched to a gene: 3. The CDR3 coding sequence is TGTGCCAGCATGAGCGGGAACTACAATGAGCAGTTCTTC. Its protein product is CASMSGNYNEQFF.

The chain recombines TRBV6-4 with TRBJ2-5, with TRBD1 matching over 8 bases. Germline loops: CDR1 MRHNA, CDR2 SNTAGT. With V trimmed by 4 bases and J by 3 bases, 7 bases remained unmatched. The length of the CDR3 is 15 residues. CDR3 bases: TGTGCCAGCAGTGGGGACAGGCCGAGAAAAGAGACCCAGTACTTC. Translating it yields CASSGDRPRKETQYF.

The V call is TRBV7-9, the J call TRBJ2-5; weak D call: TRBD2 (5 bases). V lost 5 bases to trimming and J lost 5 bases, with 9 bases between them. The germline CDR1 and CDR2 sequences are SEHNR and FQNEAQ (reference sequence). CDR3 size: 12 residues. CDR3: CASSPRRETQYF. The CDR3 region has the DNA TGTGCCAGCAGCCCTAGGAGGGAGACCCAGTACTTC.

This clone was counted ten times or more. The genes are TRBV2 and TRBJ1-1, with TRBD1 matching 8 bases. J lost 5 bases, V lost 9 bases, and 8 bases had no gene match. Germline CDR1 is SNHLY and CDR2 is FYNNEI. This CDR3 region has 13 residues. CDR3 DNA sequence: TGTGCCAGTACCCACGACAGGGGAACTGAAGCTTTCTTT. Its protein is CASTHDRGTEAFF.

The rearrangement links TRBV24-1 to TRBJ2-3, with D possibly being TRBD1 (5 bases). This CDR3 is built from 17 residues. From germline, CDR1 is KGHDR and CDR2 SFDVKD. Trimming removed 1 base from V and 4 bases from J, with 17 bases in between. CDR3: CATSDFQGLNSPDTQYF. In DNA, the CDR3 is TGTGCCACCAGTGATTTCCAGGGTCTCAATAGCCCAGATACGCAGTATTTT.

This chain uses TRBV6-5 with TRBJ1-5; D uncertain. Germline V lookup: CDR1 MNHEY, CDR2 SVGAGI. This CDR3 has 15 residues. The V gene lost 0 bases and the J gene lost 1 base, with 7 bases spanning the gap. CDR3 loop: CASSYSSTSNQPQHF. In DNA, the CDR3 is TGTGCCAGCAGTTACTCGAGCACGAGCAATCAGCCCCAGCATTTT.

Only a few counts were recorded for this clone. The CDR3 reads CASGATGGPSSGYTF. The CDR3 bases are TGTGCTAGTGGGGCGACAGGGGGCCCCAGTTCAGGCTACACCTTC. V is TRBV12-5 and J is TRBJ1-2; TRBD1 aligns across 10 bases. After removal of 6 bases from V and 8 bases from J, the junction contained 12 bases not matched to a gene. CDR1 LGHNT and CDR2 FRNRAP come from the germline V gene. This CDR3 contains 15 residues.

This chain connects TRBV4-3 to TRBJ2-2, with 10 bases matching TRBD2. After removal of 2 bases from V and 4 bases from J, the junction contained 7 bases not matched to a gene. The CDR3 spans 17 residues. In germline, CDR1 is LGHNA, CDR2 YSLEER. CDR3 sequence reads: CASSQQLAGWATGELFF. As DNA, the CDR3 is TGCGCCAGCAGCCAACAACTAGCGGGATGGGCCACCGGGGAGCTGTTTTTT.

The CDR3 reads CASRRTHRGTHDNQPQHF. CDR3 in DNA: TGTGCCAGCCGAAGAACCCATAGAGGGACACATGACAATCAGCCCCAGCATTTT. The V gene is TRBV27, the J gene TRBJ1-5; maybe TRBD1 (6 bases). Looked up from germline, CDR1 is MNHEY and CDR2 is SMNVEV (reference sequence). This CDR3 region has 18 residues. V was cut by 8 bases and J by 3 bases, with 26 bases left in between.

This clone showed up just once. The chain uses TRBV14 and TRBJ2-7, with D perhaps TRBD1 (5 bases). The CDR3 runs 16 residues. Germline CDR1 SGHDN, CDR2 FVKESK. V was clipped by 1 base and J by 2 bases, with 15 bases between them. The CDR3 spells CASSQGYQGLPYEQYF. The CDR3 DNA reads as TGTGCCAGCAGCCAAGGATATCAGGGCCTTCCCTACGAGCAGTACTTC. The full variable domain, rest sourced from reference TRBV14 and TRBJ2-7, is EAGVTQFPSHSVIEKGQTVTLRCDPISGHDNLYWYRRVMGKEIKFLLHFVKESKQDESGMPNNRFLAERTGGTYSTLKVQPAELEDSGVYFCASSQGYQGLPYEQYFGPGTRLTVT.